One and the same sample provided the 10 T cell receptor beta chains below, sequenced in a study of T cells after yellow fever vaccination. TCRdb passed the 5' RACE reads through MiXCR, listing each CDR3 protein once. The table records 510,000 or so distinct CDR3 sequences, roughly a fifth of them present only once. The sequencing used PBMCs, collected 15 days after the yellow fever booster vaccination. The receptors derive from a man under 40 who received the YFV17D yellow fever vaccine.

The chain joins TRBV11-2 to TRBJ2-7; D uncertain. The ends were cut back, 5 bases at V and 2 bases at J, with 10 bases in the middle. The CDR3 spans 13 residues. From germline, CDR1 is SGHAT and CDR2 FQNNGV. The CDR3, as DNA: TGTGCCAGCAGCGGTAGGGTTACCTACGAGCAGTACTTC. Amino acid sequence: CASSGRVTYEQYF.

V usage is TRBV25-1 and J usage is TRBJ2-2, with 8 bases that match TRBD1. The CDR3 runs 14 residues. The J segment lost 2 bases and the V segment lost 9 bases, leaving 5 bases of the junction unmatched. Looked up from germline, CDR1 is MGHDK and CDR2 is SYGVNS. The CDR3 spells CASTDRGNTGELFF. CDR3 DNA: TGTGCCAGTACCGACAGGGGTAACACCGGGGAGCTGTTTTTT.

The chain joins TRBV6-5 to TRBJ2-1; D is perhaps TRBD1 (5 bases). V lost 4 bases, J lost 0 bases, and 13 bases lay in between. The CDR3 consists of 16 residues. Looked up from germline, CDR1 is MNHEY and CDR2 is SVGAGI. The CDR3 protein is CASSSPGHRSYNEQFF. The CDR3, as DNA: TGTGCCAGCAGTTCCCCCGGACACCGCTCCTACAATGAGCAGTTCTTC.

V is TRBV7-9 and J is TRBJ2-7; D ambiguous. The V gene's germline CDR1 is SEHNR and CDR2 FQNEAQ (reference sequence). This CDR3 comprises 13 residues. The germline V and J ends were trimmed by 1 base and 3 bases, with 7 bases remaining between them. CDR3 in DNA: TGTGCCAGCAGCTTAGGCTCCGACTACGAGCAGTACTTC. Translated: CASSLGSDYEQYF.

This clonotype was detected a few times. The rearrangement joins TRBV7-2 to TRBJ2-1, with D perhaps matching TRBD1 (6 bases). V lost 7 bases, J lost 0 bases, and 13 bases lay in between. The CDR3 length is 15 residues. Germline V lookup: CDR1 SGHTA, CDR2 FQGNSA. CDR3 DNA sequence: TGTGCCAGCACCTGGACAGCGAGCTCCTACAATGAGCAGTTCTTC. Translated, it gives CASTWTASSYNEQFF.

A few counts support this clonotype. The CDR3 coding sequence is TGTGCCAGCGCAGCTCCCGAAGGGATCAATACGCAGTATTTT. Translated: CASAAPEGINTQYF. The chain has TRBV28 and TRBJ2-3; D call uncertain. Trimming took off 8 bases at V and 7 bases at J, with 19 bases between the two ends. The germline V gene has CDR1 MDHEN and CDR2 SYDVKM. This CDR3 region has 14 residues.

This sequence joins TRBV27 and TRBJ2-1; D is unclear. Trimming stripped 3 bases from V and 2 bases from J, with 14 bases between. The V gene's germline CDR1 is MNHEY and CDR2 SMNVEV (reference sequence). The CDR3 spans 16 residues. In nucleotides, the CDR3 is TGTGCCAGCAGTTTGGAGCTCGTTGAGGCCTACAATGAGCAGTTCTTC. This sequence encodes CASSLELVEAYNEQFF.

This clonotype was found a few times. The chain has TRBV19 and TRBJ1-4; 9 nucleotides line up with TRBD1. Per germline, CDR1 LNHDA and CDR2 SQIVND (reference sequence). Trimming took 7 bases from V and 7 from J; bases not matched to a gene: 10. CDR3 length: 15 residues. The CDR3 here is CASNTPGQGGEKLFF. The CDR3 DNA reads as TGTGCCAGTAACACACCGGGACAGGGTGGTGAAAAACTGTTTTTT.

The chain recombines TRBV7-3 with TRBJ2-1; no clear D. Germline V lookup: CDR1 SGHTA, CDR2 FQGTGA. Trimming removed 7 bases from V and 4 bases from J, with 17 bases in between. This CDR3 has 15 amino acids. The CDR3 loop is CASTTPPIPYNEQFF. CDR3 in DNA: TGTGCCAGCACCACCCCGCCAATACCATACAATGAGCAGTTCTTC.

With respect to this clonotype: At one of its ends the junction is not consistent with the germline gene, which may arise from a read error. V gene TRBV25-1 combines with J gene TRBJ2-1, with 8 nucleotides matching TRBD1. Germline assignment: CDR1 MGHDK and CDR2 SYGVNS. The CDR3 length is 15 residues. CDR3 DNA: TGTGCCAGCAGGGAATTTGGACAGGGAGATGGTGAGCAGATCTTC. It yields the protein CASREFGQGDGEQIF.